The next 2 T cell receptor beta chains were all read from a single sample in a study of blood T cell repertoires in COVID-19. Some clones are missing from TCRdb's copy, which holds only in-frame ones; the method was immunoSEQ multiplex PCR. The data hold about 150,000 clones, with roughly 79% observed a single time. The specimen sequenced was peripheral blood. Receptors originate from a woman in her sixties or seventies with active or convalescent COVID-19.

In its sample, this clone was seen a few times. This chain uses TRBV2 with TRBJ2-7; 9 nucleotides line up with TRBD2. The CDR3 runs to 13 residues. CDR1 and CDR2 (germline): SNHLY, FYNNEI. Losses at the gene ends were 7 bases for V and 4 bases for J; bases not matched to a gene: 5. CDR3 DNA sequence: TGTGCCAGCACTAGCGGGAAAGAATACGAGCAGTACTTC. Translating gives CASTSGKEYEQYF.

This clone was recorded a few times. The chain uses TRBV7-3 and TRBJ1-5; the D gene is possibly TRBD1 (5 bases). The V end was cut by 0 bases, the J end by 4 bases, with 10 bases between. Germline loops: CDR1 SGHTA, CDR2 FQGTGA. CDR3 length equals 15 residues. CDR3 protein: CASSLTGLSNQPQHF. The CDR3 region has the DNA TGTGCCAGCAGCTTAACGGGACTATCTAATCAGCCCCAGCATTTT.